What follows are 15 T cell receptor beta chains derived from one specimen sequenced in a study of blood T cells in healthy people across ages. Through a sample-barcoded 5' primer and a J-beta primer mix, a second PCR was run for roughly 6 to 11 cycles. MiXCR, applied by TCRdb to the 5' RACE reads, yields one record per CDR3 protein. The profile shows about 930,000 distinct CDR3 sequences, 25% to 35% of them singletons. This same sample was also part of a study on T cells of mothers and their children.

The sequencing input was blood. All receptors derive from a middle-aged woman in good health.

This rearrangement joins TRBV7-6 to TRBJ2-5; D call uncertain. Trimming took 3 bases from V and 4 from J, leaving 12 bases between them. The CDR3 spans 14 residues. The germline V gene encodes CDR1 SGHVS and CDR2 FNYEAQ. The CDR3 nucleotides are TGTGCCAGCAGCTTTAAAAGGGTTGGAGAGACCCAGTACTTC. Translated: CASSFKRVGETQYF.

This clonotype was found a few times. The V and J genes are TRBV7-3 and TRBJ2-3; TRBD2 matches 12 bases. The CDR3 has 16 residues. Per the germline V gene, CDR1 is SGHTA and CDR2 is FQGTGA. With 5 bases clipped from V and 4 bases from J, the junction kept 7 bases outside the gene matches. The CDR3: CASSPSSGGAADTQYF. The CDR3, as DNA: TGTGCCAGCAGCCCCTCTAGCGGGGGGGCGGCAGATACGCAGTATTTT.

At least ten counts were recorded for this clonotype. This rearrangement joins TRBV30 to TRBJ2-4; D remains unclear. V was cut by 8 bases and J by 1 base, with 9 bases left in between. CDR3 length equals 12 residues. The germline V gene has CDR1 GTSNPN and CDR2 SVGIG (reference sequence). The CDR3, as DNA: TGTGCCCTAGAGGTGGCCAAAAACATTCAGTACTTC. Amino acids: CALEVAKNIQYF.

This clonotype showed up just a few times. The chain employs TRBV14 and TRBJ1-2; tentative D call: TRBD1 (6 bases). Germline CDR1 reads SGHDN; CDR2 reads FVKESK. The CDR3 runs 18 residues. Deletions cut 4 bases from V and 1 base from J, with 22 bases between. The CDR3, as DNA: TGTGCCAGCAGCCCATACAACGTCCGTCAGGGGATTAACTATGGCTACACCTTC. Protein product: CASSPYNVRQGINYGYTF.

The V and J genes are TRBV25-1 and TRBJ2-2; weak D call: TRBD2 (6 bases). There are 15 residues in the CDR3. V lost 3 bases and J lost 1, with 9 bases in between. Per the germline V gene, CDR1 is MGHDK and CDR2 is SYGVNS. Here the CDR3 reads CASSEGGLNTGELFF. For the CDR3, the DNA is TGTGCCAGCAGTGAGGGAGGATTGAACACCGGGGAGCTGTTTTTT.

A word on this clonotype: Since a much larger clone is just one base distant, this may be a read error. The V and J genes are TRBV19 and TRBJ2-5; TRBD2 might be the D (5 bases). This CDR3 comprises 14 residues. The germline gives CDR1 LNHDA, CDR2 SQIVND (reference sequence). Between the trimmed V and J ends, which lost 6 bases and 6 bases, there was a span of 17 bases. CDR3 amino acids: CASRMTGSEKTQYF. CDR3 DNA sequence: TGTGCCAGTAGGATGACGGGGAGCGAGAAGACCCAGTACTTC. Using reference TRBV19 and TRBJ2-5 for the parts outside the CDR3, the full variable domain is DGGITQSPKYLFRKEGQNVTLSCEQNLNHDAMYWYRQDPGQGLRLIYYSQIVNDFQKGDIAEGYSVSREKKESFPLTVTSAQKNPTAFYLCASRMTGSEKTQYFGPGTRLLVL.

This chain's CDR3 is CASSINGGYTF. In DNA form, the CDR3 reads TGTGCCAGTAGTATTAACGGCGGCTACACCTTC. V usage is TRBV19 and J usage is TRBJ1-2; D is unclear. V lost 3 bases to trimming and J lost 8 bases, with 7 bases between them. Germline CDR1 LNHDA, CDR2 SQIVND (reference sequence). The CDR3 is 11 residues long.

This clonotype was picked up a small number of times. At one boundary the junction diverges from the germline segment, which might be a read error. V usage is TRBV7-8 and J usage is TRBJ2-3; TRBD1 aligns across 9 bases. The CDR3 totals 12 residues. Per the germline V gene, CDR1 is SGHVS and CDR2 is FQNEAQ. The CDR3 coding sequence is TGTGCCAGCAGCTTAGGGGACAGGGAGCAGGCTTTT. Encoded protein: CASSLGDREQAF.

V gene TRBV4-3 combines with J gene TRBJ2-3; D is undetermined. Germline V gene lookup returns CDR1 LGHNA and CDR2 YSLEER. This CDR3 comprises 16 residues. Trimming took 0 bases from V and 1 from J, leaving 11 bases between them. The CDR3 nucleotides are TGCGCCAGCAGCCAAGATCCCGTGGCGGGCACAGATACGCAGTATTTT. This encodes CASSQDPVAGTDTQYF.

The sample holds a few counts of this clonotype. The chain employs TRBV7-9 and TRBJ2-2, with unresolved D. Germline lookup yields CDR1 SEHNR and CDR2 FQNEAQ (reference sequence). The V and J ends lost 8 bases and 3 bases respectively, with 13 bases between them. The CDR3 has 14 residues. Here the CDR3 DNA reads TGTGCCAGCGAAAGGTCAGATTACACCGGGGAGCTGTTTTTT. Translation gives CASERSDYTGELFF.

The chain recombines TRBV7-2 with TRBJ2-1; D may be TRBD2 (7 bases). V was shortened by 3 bases and J by 9 bases, with 27 bases between the two germline ends. Germline CDR1 and CDR2: SGHTA and FQGNSA. The CDR3 runs to 18 residues. The CDR3 reads CASSFSVGGVRLGGEQFF. CDR3 bases: TGTGCCAGCAGCTTTAGCGTAGGGGGGGTTAGGCTCGGCGGTGAGCAGTTCTTC.

The gene calls are TRBV6-1 and TRBJ2-4, with TRBD2 identical over 14 bases. The germline gives CDR1 MNHNS, CDR2 SASEGT. The ends lost 5 bases at V and 7 bases at J; junction bases unmatched: 7. CDR3 length: 16 amino acids. The CDR3 DNA reads TGTGCCAGCAGTCTGACTAGCGGGAGGGCCAGGAACATTCAGTACTTC. It specifies CASSLTSGRARNIQYF.

In its sample, this clonotype was seen many times. The chain carries TRBV7-2 and TRBJ2-7, with D uncertain. There are 12 residues in the CDR3. Trimming took 6 bases from V and 4 from J, leaving 10 bases between them. Germline V gives CDR1 SGHTA, CDR2 FQGNSA. Here the CDR3 reads CASSINRYEQYF. CDR3 DNA sequence: TGTGCCAGCAGTATAAATAGGTACGAGCAGTACTTC.

The chain recombines TRBV4-1 with TRBJ2-7; TRBD2 is a possible D gene (5 bases). Germline loops: CDR1 MGHRA, CDR2 YSYEKL. The CDR3 extends over 15 amino acids. V was pared by 5 bases and J by 0 bases, with 14 bases between. The CDR3 region is CASSLYHGDSYEQYF. CDR3 DNA sequence: TGCGCCAGCAGCTTATATCACGGGGACTCCTACGAGCAGTACTTC.

This clonotype was seen a few times. The V gene is TRBV5-4, the J gene TRBJ2-1; 10 bases match TRBD2. J gave up 0 bases and V 6 bases, and 6 bases lay outside the gene matches. CDR1 and CDR2 from the germline V gene are SGHNT and YYREEE (reference sequence). The CDR3 covers 16 residues. CDR3 nucleotides: TGTGCCAGCAACCCTAGCGGGGGAGGCTCCTACAATGAGCAGTTCTTC. This translates into CASNPSGGGSYNEQFF.